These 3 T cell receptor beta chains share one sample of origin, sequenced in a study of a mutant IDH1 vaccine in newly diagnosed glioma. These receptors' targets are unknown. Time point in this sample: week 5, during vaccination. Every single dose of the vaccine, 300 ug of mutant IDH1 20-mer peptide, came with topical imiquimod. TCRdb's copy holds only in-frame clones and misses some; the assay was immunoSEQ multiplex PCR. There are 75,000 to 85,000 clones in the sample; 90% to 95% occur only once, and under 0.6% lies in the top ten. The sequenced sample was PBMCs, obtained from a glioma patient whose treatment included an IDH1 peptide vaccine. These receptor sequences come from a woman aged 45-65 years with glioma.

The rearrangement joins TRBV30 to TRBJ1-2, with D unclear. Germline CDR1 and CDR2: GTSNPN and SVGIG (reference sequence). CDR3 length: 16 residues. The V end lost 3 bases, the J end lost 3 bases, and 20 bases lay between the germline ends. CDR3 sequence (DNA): TGTGCCTGGAGCGCCCAAACCCCACCAGTCCACTATGGCTACACCTTC. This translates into CAWSAQTPPVHYGYTF.

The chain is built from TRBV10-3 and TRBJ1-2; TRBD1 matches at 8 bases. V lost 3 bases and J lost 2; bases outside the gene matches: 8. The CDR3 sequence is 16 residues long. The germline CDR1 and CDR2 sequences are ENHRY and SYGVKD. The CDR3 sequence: CAISDPDRGPNYGYTF. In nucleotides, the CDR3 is TGTGCCATCAGTGACCCCGACAGGGGCCCAAACTATGGCTACACCTTC.

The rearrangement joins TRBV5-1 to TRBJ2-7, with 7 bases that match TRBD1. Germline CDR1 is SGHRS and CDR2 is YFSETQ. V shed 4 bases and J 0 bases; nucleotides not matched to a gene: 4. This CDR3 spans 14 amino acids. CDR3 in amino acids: CASSTTGSSYEQYF. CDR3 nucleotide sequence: TGCGCCAGCAGCACGACAGGGAGCTCCTACGAGCAGTACTTC.